The sequence of this TCR beta chain was determined in a study of Ad26.COV2.S vaccination and SARS-CoV-2 variants. The treatment: around 19 received Ad26.COV2.S at low or high dose, single or two shots; five or six received placebo; per-sample allocation not given. The samples were gathered on day 63 after the first injection of vaccine or placebo. The CDR3 has 15 amino acids. Germline trimming cut 4 bases from V and 5 bases from J; bases unmatched to any gene: 5. The V gene's germline CDR1 is SGHRS and CDR2 YFSETQ. Sequenced by immunoSEQ multiplex PCR; TCRdb stores in-frame clones only, minus some. The sample includes 440,000 or so clones, roughly 91% of them seen just once.

This sequence joins TRBV5-1 and TRBJ2-2; TRBD1 matches 10 bases. This receptor was identified in a person between 18 and 59 years old who received the Ad26.COV2.S COVID-19 vaccine or a placebo. This material consisted of peripheral blood, taken in a trial of Ad26.COV2.S vaccine versus placebo. The CDR3 nucleotides read TGCGCCAGCAGCCGCGGGACAGGGGAGACCGGGGAGCTGTTTTTT. Protein product: CASSRGTGETGELFF.